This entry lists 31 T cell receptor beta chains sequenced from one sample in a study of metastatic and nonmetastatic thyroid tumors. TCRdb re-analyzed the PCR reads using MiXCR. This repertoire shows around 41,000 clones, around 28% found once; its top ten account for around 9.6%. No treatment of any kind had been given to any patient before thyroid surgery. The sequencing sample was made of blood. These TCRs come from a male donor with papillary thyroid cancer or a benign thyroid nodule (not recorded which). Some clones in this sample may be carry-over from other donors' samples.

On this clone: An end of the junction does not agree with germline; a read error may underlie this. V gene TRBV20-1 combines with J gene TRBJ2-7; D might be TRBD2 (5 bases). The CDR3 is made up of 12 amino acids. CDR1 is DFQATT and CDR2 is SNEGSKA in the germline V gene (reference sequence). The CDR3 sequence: CSARGPKSPGGF. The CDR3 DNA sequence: TGCAGTGCTAGGGGCCCCAAGTCCCCCGGAGGCTTC.

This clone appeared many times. CDR3 bases: TGCAGTGCTAGATATACCCCGGGACAGGGGTCCACTGAAGCTTTCTTT. Amino acid sequence: CSARYTPGQGSTEAFF. V and J are TRBV20-1 and TRBJ1-1, with TRBD1 matching 10 bases. V was pared by 2 bases and J by 4 bases, with 10 bases of the junction left unmatched. This CDR3 is 16 amino acids long. CDR1 and CDR2 from the germline V gene are DFQATT and SNEGSKA (reference sequence).

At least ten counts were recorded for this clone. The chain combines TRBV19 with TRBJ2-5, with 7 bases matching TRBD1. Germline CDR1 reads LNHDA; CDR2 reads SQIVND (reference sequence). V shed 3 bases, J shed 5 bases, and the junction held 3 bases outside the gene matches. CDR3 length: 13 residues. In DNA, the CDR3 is TGTGCCAGTAGTATTAGGGACAGCGAGACCCAGTACTTC. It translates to CASSIRDSETQYF.

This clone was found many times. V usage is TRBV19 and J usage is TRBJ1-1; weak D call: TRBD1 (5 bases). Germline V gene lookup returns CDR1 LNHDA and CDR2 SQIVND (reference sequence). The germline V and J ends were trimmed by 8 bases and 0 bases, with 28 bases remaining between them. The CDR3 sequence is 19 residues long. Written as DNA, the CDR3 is TGTGCCAGTTCCCGGGGACGTCTGCAGGACCGTAACATGAACACTGAAGCTTTCTTT. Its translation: CASSRGRLQDRNMNTEAFF.

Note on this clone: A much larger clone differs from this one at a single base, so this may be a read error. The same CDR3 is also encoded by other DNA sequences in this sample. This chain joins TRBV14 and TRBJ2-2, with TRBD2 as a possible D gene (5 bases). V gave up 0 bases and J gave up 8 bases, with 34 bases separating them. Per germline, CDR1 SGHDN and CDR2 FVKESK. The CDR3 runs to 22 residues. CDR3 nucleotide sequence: TGTGCCAGCAGCCAAGATTCGGGTCTAGCTGGAGGAACGTTAATAGGTTTGGGGGAGCTGTTTTTT. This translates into CASSQDSGLAGGTLIGLGELFF.

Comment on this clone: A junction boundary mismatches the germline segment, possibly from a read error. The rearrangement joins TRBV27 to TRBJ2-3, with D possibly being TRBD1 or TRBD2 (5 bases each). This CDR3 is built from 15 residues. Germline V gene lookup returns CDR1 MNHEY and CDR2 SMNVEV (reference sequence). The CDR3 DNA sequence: TGCGCCAGCAGTGGGACGGGATTCGTAACAGATACGCAGTATTTT. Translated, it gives CASSGTGFVTDTQYF.

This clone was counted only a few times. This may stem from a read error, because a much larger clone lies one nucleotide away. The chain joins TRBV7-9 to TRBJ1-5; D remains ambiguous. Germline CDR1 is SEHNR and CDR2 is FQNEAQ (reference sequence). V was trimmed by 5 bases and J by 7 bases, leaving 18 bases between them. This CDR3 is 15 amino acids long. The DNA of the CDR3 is TGTGCCAGCAGCCCGTCGGAAGGGTCGAACCAGCCCCAGCATTTT. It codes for CASSPSEGSNQPQHF.

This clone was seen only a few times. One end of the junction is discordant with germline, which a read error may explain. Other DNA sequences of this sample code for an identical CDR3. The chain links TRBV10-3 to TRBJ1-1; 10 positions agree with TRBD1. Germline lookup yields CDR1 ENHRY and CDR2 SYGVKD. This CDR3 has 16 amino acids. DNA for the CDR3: TGTGCCACTTTAAGGCTGGCGGGACAGGGGAACACTGAAGCTTTCTTC. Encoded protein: CATLRLAGQGNTEAFF.

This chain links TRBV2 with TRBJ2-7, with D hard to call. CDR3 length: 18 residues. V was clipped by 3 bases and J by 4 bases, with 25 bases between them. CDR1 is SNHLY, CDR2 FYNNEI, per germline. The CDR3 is CASSDLKAWWVSGYEQYF. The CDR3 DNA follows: TGTGCCAGCAGTGACCTAAAAGCCTGGTGGGTTTCGGGTTACGAGCAGTACTTC.

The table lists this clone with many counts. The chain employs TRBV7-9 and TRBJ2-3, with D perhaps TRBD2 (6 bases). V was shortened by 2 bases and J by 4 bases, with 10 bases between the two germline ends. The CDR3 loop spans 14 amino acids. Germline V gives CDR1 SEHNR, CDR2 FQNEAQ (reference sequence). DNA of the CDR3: TGTGCCAGCAGCTTATCGCGGGGCGCAGATACGCAGTATTTT. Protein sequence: CASSLSRGADTQYF. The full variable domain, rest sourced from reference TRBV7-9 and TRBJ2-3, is DTGVSQNPRHKITKRGQNVTFRCDPISEHNRLYWYRQTLGQGPEFLTYFQNEAQLEKSRLLSDRFSAERPKGSFSTLEIQRTEQGDSAMYLCASSLSRGADTQYFGPGTRLTVL.

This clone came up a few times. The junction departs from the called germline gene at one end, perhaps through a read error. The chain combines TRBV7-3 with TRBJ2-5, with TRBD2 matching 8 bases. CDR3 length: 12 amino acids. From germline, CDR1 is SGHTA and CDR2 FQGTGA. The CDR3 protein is CVSSPGGRAQYF. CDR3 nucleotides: TGTGTCAGCAGTCCGGGAGGGCGTGCGCAGTACTTC. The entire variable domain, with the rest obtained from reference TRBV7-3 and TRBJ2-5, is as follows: GAGVSQTPSNKVTEKGKYVELRCDPISGHTALYWYRQSLGQGPEFLIYFQGTGAADDSGLPNDRFFAVRPEGSVSTLKIQRTERGDSAVYLCVSSPGGRAQYFGPGTRLLVL.

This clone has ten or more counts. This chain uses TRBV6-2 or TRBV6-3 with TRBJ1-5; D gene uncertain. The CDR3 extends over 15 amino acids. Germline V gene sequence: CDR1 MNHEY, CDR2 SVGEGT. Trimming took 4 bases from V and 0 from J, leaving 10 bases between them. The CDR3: CASSSGPHSNQPQHF. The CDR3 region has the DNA TGTGCCAGCAGTTCAGGTCCCCATAGCAATCAGCCCCAGCATTTT.

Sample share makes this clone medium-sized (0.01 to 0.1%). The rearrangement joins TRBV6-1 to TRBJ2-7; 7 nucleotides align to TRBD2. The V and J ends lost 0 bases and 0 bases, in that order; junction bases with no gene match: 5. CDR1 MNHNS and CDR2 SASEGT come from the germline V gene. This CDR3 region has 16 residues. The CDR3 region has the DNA TGTGCCAGCAGTGAAGCGGGAGGGAGGAGCTCCTACGAGCAGTACTTC. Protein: CASSEAGGRSSYEQYF.

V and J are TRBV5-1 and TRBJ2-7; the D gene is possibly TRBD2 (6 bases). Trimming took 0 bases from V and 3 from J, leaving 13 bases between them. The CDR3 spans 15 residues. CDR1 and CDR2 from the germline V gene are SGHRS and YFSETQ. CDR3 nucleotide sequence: TGCGCCAGCAGCTTGGAGGCCCGGGGGTTCTACGAGCAGTACTTC. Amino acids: CASSLEARGFYEQYF.

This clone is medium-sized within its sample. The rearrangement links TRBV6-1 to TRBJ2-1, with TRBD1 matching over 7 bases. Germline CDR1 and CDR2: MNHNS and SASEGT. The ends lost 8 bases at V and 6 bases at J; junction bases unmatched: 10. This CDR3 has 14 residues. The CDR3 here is CASLTGQIGNEQFF. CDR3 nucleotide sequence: TGTGCCAGCCTGACGGGACAGATAGGCAATGAGCAGTTCTTC.

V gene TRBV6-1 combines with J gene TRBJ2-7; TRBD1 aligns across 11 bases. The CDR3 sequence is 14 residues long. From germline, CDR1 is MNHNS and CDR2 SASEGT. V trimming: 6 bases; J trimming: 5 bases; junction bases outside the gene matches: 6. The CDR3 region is CASRTRDRGDEQYF. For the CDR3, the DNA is TGTGCCAGCAGGACACGGGACAGGGGGGACGAGCAGTACTTC.

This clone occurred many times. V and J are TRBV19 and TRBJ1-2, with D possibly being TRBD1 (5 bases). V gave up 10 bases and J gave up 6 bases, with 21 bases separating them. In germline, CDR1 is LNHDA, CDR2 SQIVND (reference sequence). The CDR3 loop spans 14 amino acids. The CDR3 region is CATDGAGRLNGYTF. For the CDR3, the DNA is TGTGCCACAGATGGGGCAGGGCGGCTTAATGGCTACACCTTC.

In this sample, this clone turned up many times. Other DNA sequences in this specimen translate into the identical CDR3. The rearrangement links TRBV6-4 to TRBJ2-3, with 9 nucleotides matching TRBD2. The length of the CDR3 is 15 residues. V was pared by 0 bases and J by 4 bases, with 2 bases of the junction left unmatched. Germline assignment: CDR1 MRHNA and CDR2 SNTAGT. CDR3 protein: CASSDSSGGADTQYF. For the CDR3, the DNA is TGTGCCAGCAGTGACTCTAGCGGGGGCGCAGATACGCAGTATTTT.

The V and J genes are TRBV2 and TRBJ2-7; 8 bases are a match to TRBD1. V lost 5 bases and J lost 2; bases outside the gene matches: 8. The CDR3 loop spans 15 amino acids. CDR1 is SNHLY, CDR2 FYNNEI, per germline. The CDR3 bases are TGTGCCAGCAGTCCCCTTGACAGGGGAACCTACGAGCAGTACTTC. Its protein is CASSPLDRGTYEQYF. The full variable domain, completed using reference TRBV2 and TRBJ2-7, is EPEVTQTPSHQVTQMGQEVILRCVPISNHLYFYWYRQILGQKVEFLVSFYNNEISEKSEIFDDQFSVERPDGSNFTLKIRSTKLEDSAMYFCASSPLDRGTYEQYFGPGTRLTVT.

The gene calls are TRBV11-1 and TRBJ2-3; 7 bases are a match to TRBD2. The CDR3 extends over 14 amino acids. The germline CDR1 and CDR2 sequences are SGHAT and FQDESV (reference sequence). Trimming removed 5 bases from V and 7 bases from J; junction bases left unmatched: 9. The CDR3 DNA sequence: TGTGCCAGCAGCCCGCGGGGGATTATATATACGCAGTATTTT. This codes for CASSPRGIIYTQYF.

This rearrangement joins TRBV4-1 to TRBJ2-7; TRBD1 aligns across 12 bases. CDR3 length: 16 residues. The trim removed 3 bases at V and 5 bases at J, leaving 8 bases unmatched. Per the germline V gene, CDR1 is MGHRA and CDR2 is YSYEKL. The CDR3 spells CASSHPGTGGNDEQYF. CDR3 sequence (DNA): TGCGCCAGCAGCCACCCGGGGACAGGGGGCAATGACGAGCAGTACTTC.

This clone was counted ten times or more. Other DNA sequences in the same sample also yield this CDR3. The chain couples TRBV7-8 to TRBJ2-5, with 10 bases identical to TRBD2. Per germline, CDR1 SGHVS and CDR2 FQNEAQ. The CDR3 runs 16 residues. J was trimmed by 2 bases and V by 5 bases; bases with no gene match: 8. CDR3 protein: CASSKRSSGGQETQYF. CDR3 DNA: TGTGCCAGCAGCAAAAGGTCTAGCGGGGGTCAAGAGACCCAGTACTTC. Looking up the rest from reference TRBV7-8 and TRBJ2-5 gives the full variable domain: GAGVSQSPRYKVAKRGQDVALRCDPISGHVSLFWYQQALGQGPEFLTYFQNEAQLDKSGLPSDRFFAERPEGSVSTLKIQRTQQEDSAVYLCASSKRSSGGQETQYFGPGTRLLVL.

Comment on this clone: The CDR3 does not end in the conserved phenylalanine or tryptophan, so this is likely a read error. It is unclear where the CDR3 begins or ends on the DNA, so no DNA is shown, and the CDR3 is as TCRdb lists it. CDR3 residues: CASSFTGWTEALL. This rearrangement joins TRBV12-3 or TRBV12-4 to TRBJ1-1. A total of 13 residues make up the CDR3, ends included.

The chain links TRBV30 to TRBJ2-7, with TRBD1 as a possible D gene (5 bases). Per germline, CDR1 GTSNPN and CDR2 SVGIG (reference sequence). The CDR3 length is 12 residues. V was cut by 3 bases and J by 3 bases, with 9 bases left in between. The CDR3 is CAWSQGVYEQYF. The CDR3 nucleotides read TGTGCCTGGAGCCAAGGGGTCTACGAGCAGTACTTC.

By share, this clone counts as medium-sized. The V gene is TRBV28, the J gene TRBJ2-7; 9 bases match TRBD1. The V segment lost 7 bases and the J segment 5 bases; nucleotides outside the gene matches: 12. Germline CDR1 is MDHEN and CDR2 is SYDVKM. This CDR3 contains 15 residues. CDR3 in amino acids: CASILSGTGHNEQYF. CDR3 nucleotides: TGTGCCAGCATCCTTTCGGGGACAGGGCACAACGAGCAGTACTTC.

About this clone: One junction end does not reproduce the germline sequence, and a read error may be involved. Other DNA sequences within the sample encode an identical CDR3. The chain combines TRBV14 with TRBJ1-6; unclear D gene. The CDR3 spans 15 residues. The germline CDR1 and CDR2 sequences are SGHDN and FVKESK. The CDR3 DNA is TGTGCCAGCAGCCCTGGCTTCAAACCTACCTCACCTCTCCACTTT. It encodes CASSPGFKPTSPLHF.

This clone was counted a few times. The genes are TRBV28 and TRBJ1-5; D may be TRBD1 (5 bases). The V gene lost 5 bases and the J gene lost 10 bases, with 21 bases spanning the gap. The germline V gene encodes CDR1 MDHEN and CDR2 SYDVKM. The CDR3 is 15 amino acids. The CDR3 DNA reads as TGTGCCAGCAGTCCTGGGACGGCTTCTTCTCAACCCCAGCATTTT. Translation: CASSPGTASSQPQHF.

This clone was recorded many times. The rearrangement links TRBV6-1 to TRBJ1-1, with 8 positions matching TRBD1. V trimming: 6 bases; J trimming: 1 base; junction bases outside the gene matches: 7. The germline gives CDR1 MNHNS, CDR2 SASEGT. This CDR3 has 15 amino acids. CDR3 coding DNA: TGTGCCAGCAGAACCCAGGGGGCGAGGAACACTGAAGCTTTCTTT. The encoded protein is CASRTQGARNTEAFF.

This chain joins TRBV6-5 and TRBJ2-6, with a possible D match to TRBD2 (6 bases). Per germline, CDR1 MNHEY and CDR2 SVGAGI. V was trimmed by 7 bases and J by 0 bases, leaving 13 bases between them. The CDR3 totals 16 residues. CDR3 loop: CASNDSSVSGANVLTF. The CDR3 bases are TGTGCCAGCAATGACTCTAGCGTCTCTGGGGCCAACGTCCTGACTTTC.

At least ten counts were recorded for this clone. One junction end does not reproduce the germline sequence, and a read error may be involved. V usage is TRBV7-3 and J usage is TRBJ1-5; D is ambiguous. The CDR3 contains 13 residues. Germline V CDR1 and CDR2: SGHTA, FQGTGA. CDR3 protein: CAGSLNGDQPQHF. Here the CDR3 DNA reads TGTGCCGGCAGCTTAAACGGGGATCAGCCCCAGCATTTT.

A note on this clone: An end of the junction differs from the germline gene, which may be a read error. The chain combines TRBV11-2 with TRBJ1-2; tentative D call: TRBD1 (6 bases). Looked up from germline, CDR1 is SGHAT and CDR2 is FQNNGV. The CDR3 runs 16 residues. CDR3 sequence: CASSFFMGGRAYVYTF. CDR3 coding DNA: TGTGCGAGCAGCTTCTTCATGGGGGGCAGGGCATATGTCTACACCTTC.